This T cell receptor beta chain was captured by sequencing in a study of Ad26.COV2.S vaccination and SARS-CoV-2 variants. Sequencing used immunoSEQ multiplex PCR; TCRdb keeps in-frame clones, though not all of them. The table shows fewer than 100,000 clones, with 82% occurring only once. The germline gives CDR1 LNHDA, CDR2 SQIVND (reference sequence). With V trimmed by 4 bases and J by 10 bases, 20 bases remained unmatched. The CDR3 covers 18 residues. This specimen consisted of peripheral blood, obtained after recovery from COVID-19. This receptor was obtained from a human donor who had recovered from COVID-19. V and J are TRBV19 and TRBJ2-1; 9 nucleotides match TRBD1. The CDR3 bases are TGTGCCAGTAGTAACTGGGACAGGGTCGGGACCCGGGGCGAAGAGCAGTTCTTC. Encoded protein: CASSNWDRVGTRGEEQFF.